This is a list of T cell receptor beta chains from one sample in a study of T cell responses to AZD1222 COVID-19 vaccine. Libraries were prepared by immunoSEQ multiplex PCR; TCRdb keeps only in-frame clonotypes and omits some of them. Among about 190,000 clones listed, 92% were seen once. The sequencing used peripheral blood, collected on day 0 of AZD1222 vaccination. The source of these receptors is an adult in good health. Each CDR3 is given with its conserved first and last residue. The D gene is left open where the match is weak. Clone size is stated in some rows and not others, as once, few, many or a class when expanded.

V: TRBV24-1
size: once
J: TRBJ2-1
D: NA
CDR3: CATSDPVGDEQFF
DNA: TGTGCCACCAGTGATCCGGTCGGTGATGAGCAGTTCTTC

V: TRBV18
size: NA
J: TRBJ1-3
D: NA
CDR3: CASSPGGSSGNTIYF
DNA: TGTGCCAGCTCACCAGGAGGAAGCTCTGGAAACACCATATATTTT

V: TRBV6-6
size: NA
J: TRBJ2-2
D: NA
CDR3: CASSSPDLRDTGELFF
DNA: TGTGCCAGCAGTTCCCCCGACTTACGGGACACCGGGGAGCTGTTTTTT

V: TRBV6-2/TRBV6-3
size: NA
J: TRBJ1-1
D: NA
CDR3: CASSSLLIGGWSFF
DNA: TGTGCCAGCAGTTCCCTACTCATTGGGGGCTGGTCTTTCTTT

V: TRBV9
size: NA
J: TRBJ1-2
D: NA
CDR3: CASSVQSSGLGGYTF
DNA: TGTGCCAGCAGCGTGCAGTCATCGGGGCTCGGCGGCTACACCTTC

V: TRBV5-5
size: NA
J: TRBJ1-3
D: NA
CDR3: CASSLLAGVVSGNTIYF
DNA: TGTGCCAGCAGCTTGCTTGCAGGAGTCGTCTCTGGAAACACCATATATTTT

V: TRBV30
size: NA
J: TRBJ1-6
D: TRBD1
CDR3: CAWSVRQGRSPLHF
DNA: TGTGCCTGGAGTGTCCGACAGGGCCGGTCACCCCTCCACTTT

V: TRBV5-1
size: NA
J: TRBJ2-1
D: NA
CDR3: CASSLDGGLGDEQFF
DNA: TGCGCCAGCAGCTTGGACGGGGGACTGGGGGATGAGCAGTTCTTC

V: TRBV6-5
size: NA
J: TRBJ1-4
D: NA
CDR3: CASSRRASSEKLFF
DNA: TGTGCCAGCAGCCGACGTGCCTCGAGTGAAAAACTGTTTTTT

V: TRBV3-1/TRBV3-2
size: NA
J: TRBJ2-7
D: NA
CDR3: CASSQGARTLTYEQYF
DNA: TGTGCCAGCAGCCAAGGCGCGCGGACGCTTACCTACGAGCAGTACTTC

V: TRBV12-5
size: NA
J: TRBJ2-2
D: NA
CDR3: CASGLVPRGGNTGELFF
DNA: TGTGCTAGTGGTTTGGTACCAAGAGGGGGTAACACCGGGGAGCTGTTTTTT

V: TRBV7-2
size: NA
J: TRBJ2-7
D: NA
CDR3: CASIPYGGPYEQYF
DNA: TGTGCCAGCATCCCGTATGGCGGACCCTACGAGCAGTACTTC

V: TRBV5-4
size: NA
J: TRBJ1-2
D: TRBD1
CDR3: CASSLDGTGAGYGYTF
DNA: TGTGCCAGCAGCTTGGATGGGACAGGGGCTGGCTATGGCTACACCTTC

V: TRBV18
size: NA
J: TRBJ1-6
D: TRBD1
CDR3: CASSPPTGTAYNSPLHF
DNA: TGTGCCAGCTCACCCCCTACCGGGACAGCTTATAATTCACCCCTCCACTTT

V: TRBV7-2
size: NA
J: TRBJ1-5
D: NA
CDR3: CASSMVGGGGNQPQHF
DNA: TGTGCCAGCAGCATGGTCGGGGGAGGTGGCAATCAGCCCCAGCATTTT

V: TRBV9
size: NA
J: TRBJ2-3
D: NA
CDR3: CASSVADSADTQYF
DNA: TGTGCCAGCAGCGTCGCTGATAGCGCAGATACGCAGTATTTT

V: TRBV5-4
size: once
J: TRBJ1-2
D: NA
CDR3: CASSLGIIGNYGYTF
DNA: TGTGCCAGCAGCTTGGGTATTATCGGGAACTATGGCTACACCTTC

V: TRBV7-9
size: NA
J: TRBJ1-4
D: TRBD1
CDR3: CASSLGQGIGEKLFF
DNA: TGTGCCAGCAGCCTAGGACAGGGGATTGGCGAAAAACTGTTTTTT

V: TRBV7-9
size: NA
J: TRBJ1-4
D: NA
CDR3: CASSLMGTNEKLFF
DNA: TGTGCCAGCAGCTTAATGGGGACTAATGAAAAACTGTTTTTT

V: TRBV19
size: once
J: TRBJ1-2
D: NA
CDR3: CASSLKYEYDYGYTF
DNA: TGTGCCAGTAGCCTAAAATACGAGTATGACTATGGCTACACCTTC

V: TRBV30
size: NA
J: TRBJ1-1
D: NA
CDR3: CAWSVGVAANTEAFF
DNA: TGTGCCTGGAGTGTAGGGGTGGCAGCGAACACTGAAGCTTTCTTT

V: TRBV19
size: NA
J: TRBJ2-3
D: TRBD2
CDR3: CASSGSGTSTDTQYF
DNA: TGTGCCAGTAGTGGTAGCGGGACTTCAACAGATACGCAGTATTTT

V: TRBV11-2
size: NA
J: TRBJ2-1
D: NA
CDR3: CASSLDNEQFF
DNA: TGTGCCAGCAGCTTAGACAATGAGCAGTTCTTC

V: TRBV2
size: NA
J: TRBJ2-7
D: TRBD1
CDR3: CASSFSGTAYEQYF
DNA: TGTGCCAGCAGTTTTTCCGGGACAGCCTACGAGCAGTACTTC

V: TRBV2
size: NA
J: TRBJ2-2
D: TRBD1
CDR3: CASTLPEDREDTGELFF
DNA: TGTGCCAGCACCCTCCCTGAGGACAGGGAGGACACCGGGGAGCTGTTTTTT

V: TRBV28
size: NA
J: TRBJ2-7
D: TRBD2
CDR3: CASSPLLAGSSYEQYF
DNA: TGTGCCAGCAGTCCTCTTCTAGCGGGTAGCTCCTACGAGCAGTACTTC

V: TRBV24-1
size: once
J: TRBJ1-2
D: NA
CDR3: CATSDETVYGYTF
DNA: TGTGCCACCAGTGACGAGACGGTCTATGGCTACACCTTC

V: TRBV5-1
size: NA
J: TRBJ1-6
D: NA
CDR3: CASSHNYREWVYNSPLHF
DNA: TGCGCCAGCAGCCACAACTACAGGGAATGGGTTTATAATTCACCCCTCCACTTT

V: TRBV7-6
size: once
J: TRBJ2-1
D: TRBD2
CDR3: CASSLAPTSGLEQFF
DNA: TGTGCCAGCAGCTTAGCCCCGACTAGCGGACTAGAGCAGTTCTTC

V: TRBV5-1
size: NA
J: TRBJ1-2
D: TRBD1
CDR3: CASSPGTGGVGGYTF
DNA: TGCGCCAGCAGCCCGGGGACAGGGGGCGTCGGTGGCTACACCTTC

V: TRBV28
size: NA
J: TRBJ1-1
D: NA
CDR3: CASSFLPHTEAFF
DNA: TGTGCCAGCAGTTTCTTACCCCACACTGAAGCTTTCTTT

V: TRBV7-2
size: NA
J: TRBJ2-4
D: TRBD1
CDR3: CASSLDRAGNIQYF
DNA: TGTGCCAGCAGCTTGGACAGGGCGGGAAACATTCAGTACTTC

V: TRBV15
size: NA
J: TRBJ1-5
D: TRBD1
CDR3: CATSKDRGDQPQHF
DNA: TGTGCCACCAGCAAGGACAGGGGGGATCAGCCCCAGCATTTT

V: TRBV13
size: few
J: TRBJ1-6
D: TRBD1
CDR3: CASSLGQGAISPLHF
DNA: TGTGCCAGCAGCTTAGGCCAGGGGGCGATATCACCCCTCCACTTT

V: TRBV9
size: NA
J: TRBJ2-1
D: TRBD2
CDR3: CASGGGAHEQFF
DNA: TGTGCCAGCGGCGGGGGGGCCCATGAGCAGTTCTTC

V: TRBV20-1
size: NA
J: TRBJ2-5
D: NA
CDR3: CSASYAGGVQETQYF
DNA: TGCAGTGCTAGTTACGCCGGGGGAGTTCAAGAGACCCAGTACTTC

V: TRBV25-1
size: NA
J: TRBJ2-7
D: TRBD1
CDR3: CASSVGQTNYEQYF
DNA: TGTGCCAGCAGCGTGGGACAGACCAACTACGAGCAGTACTTC

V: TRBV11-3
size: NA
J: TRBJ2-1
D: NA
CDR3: CASSLGQGPYNEQFF
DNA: TGTGCCAGCAGCTTAGGCCAGGGGCCTTACAATGAGCAGTTCTTC

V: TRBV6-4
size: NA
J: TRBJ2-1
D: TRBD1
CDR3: CASSAGQGSYNEQFF
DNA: TGTGCCAGCAGTGCCGGACAGGGATCCTACAATGAGCAGTTCTTC

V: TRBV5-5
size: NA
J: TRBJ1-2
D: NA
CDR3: CASSTRGYGYTF
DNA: TGTGCCAGCAGTACAAGAGGATATGGCTACACCTTC